This paragraph covers one TCR beta chain sequence. Antigen: not known. The sample comes from a study of vaccination and CD4 T cells after COVID-19. V lost 2 bases, J lost 4 bases, and 4 bases stayed unmatched. The CDR3 totals 14 residues. Germline CDR1 reads KGHSH; CDR2 reads LQKENI. Noted treatment: 10-day PBMC culture with coronavirus spike peptide pools or control peptides (ViraFEST assay). CD4+ T cells that had been cultured provided DNA sequenced with the Oncomine TCR Beta short-read assay. MiXCR, applied by TCRdb to the PCR reads, yields one record per CDR3 protein. The sample consists of about 15,000 distinct CDR3 sequences, roughly 80% of them appearing once.

This clonotype originated in a human donor who received a COVID-19 vaccine. The chain recombines TRBV18 with TRBJ1-1, with TRBD1 matching over 7 bases. The sequenced sample was CD4+ T cells from blood, cultured in vitro, obtained after SARS-CoV-2 vaccination. The chain's CDR3 is CASSPNQGGTEAFF. The CDR3 DNA reads as TGTGCCAGCTCACCAAATCAGGGGGGCACTGAAGCTTTCTTT.